This T cell receptor beta chain was found in a study of T cells in Graves' hyperthyroidism and ophthalmopathy. Germline values: CDR1 DFQATT, CDR2 SNEGSKA (reference sequence). The CDR3 extends over 15 amino acids. V lost 6 bases, J lost 2 bases, and 20 bases lay in between. The table lists this clonotype with many counts. Researchers took RNA transcripts and amplified the TCR beta CDR3 regions from them. When the TCR CDR3 underwent first-round RT-PCR, the HTBI primer set was used. Each CDR3 protein is one row after TCRdb ran MiXCR on the multiplex PCR reads. This table has about 610,000 distinct CDR3 sequences, about 43% appearing once.

The sample was peripheral blood or thyroid tissue (not recorded which). The receptor comes from a woman under 30 with Graves' hyperthyroidism. The chain links TRBV20-1 to TRBJ2-7; D may be TRBD1 (5 bases). CDR3 sequence (DNA): TGCAGTGCCACTAATATAGACAGTCCTACCTACGAGCAGTACTTC. Protein: CSATNIDSPTYEQYF.